These T cell receptor beta chains were read from a single sample in a study of blood T cell repertoires in COVID-19. Here immunoSEQ multiplex PCR was the method, and the copy in TCRdb shows in-frame clones only, minus some. This table holds approximately 300,000 clones, roughly 91% found once. Material: peripheral blood. All receptors come from a woman younger than 45 with COVID-19, enrolled during active disease. CDR3s include the opening cysteine and the closing phenylalanine or tryptophan. Fields, in order: J gene, clone size, V gene, D gene, CDR3 protein, CDR3 DNA. A D gene is named only where the DNA matches it firmly. The size field is filled for only some rows; it gives once, few, many or a size class.

>TRBJ1-1|few|TRBV3-1/TRBV3-2|TRBD1
CASSLPGQSSAFF
TGTGCCAGCAGCCTCCCGGGACAGTCCTCAGCTTTCTTT
>TRBJ1-1|-|TRBV9|TRBD1
CASSVLEGATEAFF
TGTGCCAGCAGCGTACTTGAGGGGGCCACTGAAGCTTTCTTT
>TRBJ2-1|once|TRBV3-1/TRBV3-2|TRBD1
CASSQGQGQFF
TGTGCCAGCAGCCAAGGACAGGGTCAGTTCTTC
>TRBJ1-2|once|TRBV7-2|-
CASSLDSGSRGYTF
TGTGCCAGCAGCTTAGATTCGGGTAGTAGGGGCTACACCTTC
>TRBJ1-2|once|TRBV27|-
CASSPLTGNGYTF
TGTGCCAGCAGTCCCCTGACCGGGAATGGCTACACCTTC
>TRBJ2-3|-|TRBV27|-
CASSLSTIGTDTQYF
TGTGCCAGCAGTTTATCGACTATCGGAACAGATACGCAGTATTTT
>TRBJ1-5|few|TRBV10-3|TRBD1
CAISESGTGFQPQHF
TGTGCCATCAGTGAGTCTGGGACAGGGTTCCAGCCCCAGCATTTT
>TRBJ1-6|-|TRBV30|TRBD1
CAWSDWGQFNDYNSPLHF
TGTGCCTGGAGTGATTGGGGACAGTTCAATGACTATAATTCACCCCTCCACTTT
>TRBJ2-7|-|TRBV7-2|-
CASSLSEEQYF
TGTGCCAGCAGCTTATCTGAGGAGCAGTACTTC
>TRBJ1-6|-|TRBV7-2|TRBD1
CASSSSRGAHSPLHF
TGTGCCAGCAGCTCATCCAGGGGGGCACATTCACCCCTCCACTTT
>TRBJ2-1|many|TRBV9|-
CASSVVGRAQGNEQFF
TGTGCCAGCAGCGTAGTGGGAAGGGCCCAGGGCAATGAGCAGTTCTTC
>TRBJ1-1|-|TRBV6-2/TRBV6-3|-
CASSRLEGEAFF
TGTGCCAGCAGCCGCCTTGAGGGCGAAGCTTTCTTT
>TRBJ1-1|-|TRBV2|-
CASRKGGNTEAFF
TGTGCCAGCAGAAAAGGAGGCAACACTGAAGCTTTCTTT
>TRBJ2-1|-|TRBV19|TRBD2
CASSGVYNEQFF
TGTGCCAGCAGCGGGGTCTACAATGAGCAGTTCTTC
>TRBJ1-2|-|TRBV12-3/TRBV12-4|TRBD1
CASSTGGTNGYTF
TGTGCCAGCAGTACAGGGGGTACAAATGGCTACACCTTC
>TRBJ1-2|-|TRBV5-6|-
CASSLDLGGSYGYTF
TGTGCCAGCAGCTTGGATCTGGGGGGAAGCTATGGCTACACCTTC
>TRBJ2-7|-|TRBV6-2/TRBV6-3|TRBD1
CASSGLGTGRAYEQYF
TGTGCCAGCAGTGGACTTGGGACAGGCCGCGCCTACGAGCAGTACTTC
>TRBJ2-3|-|TRBV5-6|-
CASSFPESDTQYF
TGTGCCAGCAGCTTCCCAGAATCAGATACGCAGTATTTT
>TRBJ1-4|-|TRBV4-1|-
CASSRKQGDNEKLFF
TGCGCCAGCAGCCGGAAACAGGGCGATAATGAAAAACTGTTTTTT
>TRBJ2-1|-|TRBV10-3|-
CAIAKVADEQFF
TGTGCCATCGCCAAGGTAGCCGATGAGCAGTTCTTC
>TRBJ2-2|-|TRBV9|-
CASSVEGGLGTGELFF
TGTGCCAGCAGCGTAGAAGGGGGTCTGGGCACCGGGGAGCTGTTTTTT
>TRBJ2-6|once|TRBV19|-
CASSILSGANVLTF
TGTGCCAGTAGTATACTATCTGGGGCCAACGTCCTGACTTTC
>TRBJ2-1|-|TRBV15|TRBD2
CATSRGLAGRDEQFF
TGTGCCACCAGCAGGGGACTAGCGGGGAGGGATGAGCAGTTCTTC
>TRBJ2-3|-|TRBV5-1|-
CASSSRNYGVRTDTQYF
TGCGCCAGCAGCTCCCGAAATTACGGGGTCCGCACAGATACGCAGTATTTT
>TRBJ2-5|once|TRBV5-6|-
CASSLQGGETQYF
TGTGCCAGCAGCTTGCAGGGAGGAGAGACCCAGTACTTC
>TRBJ2-4|-|TRBV6-5|-
CASSREFKNIQYF
TGTGCCAGCAGTAGAGAATTCAAAAACATTCAGTACTTC
>TRBJ1-2|-|TRBV5-7|-
CASSLDVSWAYTF
TGTGCCAGCAGCTTGGATGTCTCGTGGGCCTACACCTTC
>TRBJ1-1|-|TRBV30|-
CAWGVGGTEAFF
TGTGCCTGGGGAGTCGGGGGCACTGAAGCTTTCTTT
>TRBJ1-2|-|TRBV5-1|TRBD1
CASSWDRDGYTF
TGCGCCAGCAGCTGGGACAGAGATGGCTACACCTTC